The subject of this entry is one TCR beta chain. The template was genomic DNA from peripheral blood, not RNA. Rearranged V-D-J TRB sequences were amplified with a mixed TRB-A/B primer pool. TCRdb re-called the multiplex PCR reads through MiXCR, storing one row per CDR3 protein. The sample yields some 1,300 distinct CDR3 sequences, roughly 20% seen once. This CDR3 spans 16 amino acids. Germline CDR1 reads SGHNT; CDR2 reads YYREEE (reference sequence). The ends were cut back, 1 base at V and 5 bases at J, with 18 bases in the middle. These data originate in a study of T cell repertoires in aging, cancer and after chemotherapy.

This chain connects TRBV5-4 to TRBJ1-1; D might be TRBD1 (6 bases). Material for sequencing was blood. The sequence derives from a human donor with a solid tumor. The CDR3 coding sequence is TGTGCCAGCAGCTTGTCCGTGTCCAGGGGTGGAACTGAAGCTTTCTTT. Translated: CASSLSVSRGGTEAFF.